This T cell receptor (beta chain) was retrieved from a study of cytomegalovirus exposure and HLA in healthy donors. The study, taken as a whole, reports: In vitro checks showed that three CMV-associated chains really do target CMV antigens.

Clones were read by immunoSEQ multiplex PCR, and TCRdb kept only the in-frame ones, dropping some. The sample has roughly 100,000 clones; 85% to 90% are singletons. A word on this clone: The antigen remains undetermined.

CDR3 size: 14 residues. Trimming removed 1 base at V and 3 bases at J, with 7 bases between. Germline lookup yields CDR1 SGHRS and CDR2 YFSETQ. Sample: PBMCs. The sequence was collected from a woman between 18 and 30 years old in good health and CMV-seropositive. This chain connects TRBV5-1 to TRBJ2-2; a possible D gene is TRBD1 (6 bases). The CDR3 here is CASSLNRDTGELFF. In DNA form, the CDR3 reads TGCGCCAGCAGCTTGAACAGGGACACCGGGGAGCTGTTTTTT.